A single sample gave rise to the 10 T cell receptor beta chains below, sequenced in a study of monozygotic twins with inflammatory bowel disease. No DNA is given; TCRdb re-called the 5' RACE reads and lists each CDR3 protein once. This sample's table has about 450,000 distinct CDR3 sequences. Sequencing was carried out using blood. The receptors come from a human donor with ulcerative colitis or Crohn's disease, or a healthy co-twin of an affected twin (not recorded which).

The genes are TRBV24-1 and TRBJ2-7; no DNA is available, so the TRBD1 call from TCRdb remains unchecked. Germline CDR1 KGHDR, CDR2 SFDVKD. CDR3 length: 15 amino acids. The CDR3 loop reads CATSDRQGQTYEQYF.

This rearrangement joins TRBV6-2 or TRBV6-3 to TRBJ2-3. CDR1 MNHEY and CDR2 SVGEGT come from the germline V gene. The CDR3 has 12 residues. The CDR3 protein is CASSDPTDTQYF.

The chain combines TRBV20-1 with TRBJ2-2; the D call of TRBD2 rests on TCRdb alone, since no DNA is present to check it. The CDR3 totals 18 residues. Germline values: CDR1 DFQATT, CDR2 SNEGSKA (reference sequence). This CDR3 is CSAPDRASGRGDTGELFF.

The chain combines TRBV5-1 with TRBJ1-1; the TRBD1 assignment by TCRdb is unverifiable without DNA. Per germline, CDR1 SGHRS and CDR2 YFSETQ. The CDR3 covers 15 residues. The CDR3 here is CASRDRGFMNTEAFF.

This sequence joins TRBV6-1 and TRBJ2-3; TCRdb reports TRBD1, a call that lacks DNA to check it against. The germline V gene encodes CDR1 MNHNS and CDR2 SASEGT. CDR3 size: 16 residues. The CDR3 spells CASSLYGQSPTDTQYF.

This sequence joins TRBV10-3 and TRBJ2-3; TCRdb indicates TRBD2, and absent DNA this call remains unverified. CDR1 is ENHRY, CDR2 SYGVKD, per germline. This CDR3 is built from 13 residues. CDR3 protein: CAITTSGGGAQYF.

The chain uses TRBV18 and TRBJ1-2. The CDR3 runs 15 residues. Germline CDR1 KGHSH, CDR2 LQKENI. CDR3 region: CASSPPSGRNYGYTF.

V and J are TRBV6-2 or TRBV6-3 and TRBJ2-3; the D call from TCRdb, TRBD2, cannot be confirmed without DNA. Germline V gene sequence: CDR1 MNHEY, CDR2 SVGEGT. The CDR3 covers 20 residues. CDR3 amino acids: CASSYILTSGSQGSTDTQYF.

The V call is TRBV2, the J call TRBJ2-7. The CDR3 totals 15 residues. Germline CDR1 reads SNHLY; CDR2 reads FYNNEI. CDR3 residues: CASSEAPWQPYEQYF.

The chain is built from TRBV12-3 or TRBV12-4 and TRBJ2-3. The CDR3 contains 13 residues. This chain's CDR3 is CASSLLSTDTQYF.